This T cell receptor beta chain stems from a study of immune evolution from preneoplasia to lung adenocarcinoma. Findings of the study overall: From normal lung to invasive adenocarcinoma, top clone frequencies appeared to decrease. Clonality was highest in normal lung, lower in later-stage lesions apparently.

Premalignant or tumor cells were enriched by macro-dissection after pathologic assessment. Of note for this clone: Its matching antigen is unknown.

TCRdb's table, derived via immunoSEQ multiplex PCR, lists solely in-frame clones and lacks some. Seen here are some 8,000 clones, over 60% observed once, and the top ten hold under 14%. Trimming took 5 bases from V and 7 from J, leaving 12 bases between them. This CDR3 spans 14 amino acids. Looked up from germline, CDR1 is SGHTA and CDR2 is FQGNSA. This chain uses TRBV7-2 with TRBJ1-6, with D possibly being TRBD1 (5 bases). Sample: FFPE lung adenocarcinoma in situ tissue. This receptor was identified in a donor at least 70 years old with lung adenocarcinoma. Some clones in this sample may be carry-over from other donors' samples. The CDR3 DNA sequence: TGTGCCAGCAGCCGGGGACCGAGAAATTCACCCCTCCACTTT. It is translated as CASSRGPRNSPLHF.